The 4 T cell receptor beta chains in this list originate from one sample, sequenced in a study of vaccination and CD4 T cells after COVID-19. These receptors lack a known antigen. The treatment denotes: approximately nine-day PBMC culture with coronavirus spike peptide pools or control peptides (ViraFEST assay). With the Oncomine TCR Beta short-read assay, DNA from cultured CD4+ T cells was sequenced. TCRdb used MiXCR to reprocess the PCR reads, holding one entry per CDR3 protein. The sample yields 12,000 to 15,000 distinct CDR3 sequences, over 50% seen once. The sequencing input was CD4+ T cells from blood, cultured in vitro. These receptors all come from a human donor who had recovered from COVID-19.

With respect to this clonotype: Its ends do not fully match the called genes, so a read error is possible. The chain joins TRBV12-3 or TRBV12-4 to TRBJ2-3, with 9 nucleotides matching TRBD2. This CDR3 has 14 amino acids. The DNA for the CDR3 is TGTGCCAGCAGTCTTAGCGGGGGACCAGATACGCGGTATTTT. Translation gives CASSLSGGPDTRYF.

V usage is TRBV7-3 and J usage is TRBJ1-1, with D perhaps TRBD1 (6 bases). Trimming shortened V by 2 bases and J by 6 bases, and 16 bases separated the two germline ends. The CDR3 runs to 15 residues. The germline gives CDR1 SGHTA, CDR2 FQGTGA. CDR3 loop: CASSLSPTGRPEAFF. CDR3 DNA sequence: TGTGCCAGCAGCTTATCCCCCACAGGGCGCCCTGAAGCTTTCTTT.

This clonotype was observed a few times. V is TRBV20-1 and J is TRBJ2-2; D not resolved. Per germline, CDR1 DFQATT and CDR2 SNEGSKA (reference sequence). CDR3 length equals 15 residues. Trimming left V 0 bases short and J 1 base short, with 9 bases between. The CDR3 protein is CSARDPFKNTGELFF. The DNA for the CDR3 is TGCAGTGCTAGAGATCCCTTTAAGAACACCGGGGAGCTGTTTTTT.

CDR3 coding DNA: TGTGCCTGGATTAGACCTCAAGGCTACACCTTC. This sequence encodes CAWIRPQGYTF. The chain carries TRBV30 and TRBJ1-2; the D is unclear. V was clipped by 4 bases and J by 8 bases, with 11 bases between them. Germline V gene sequence: CDR1 GTSNPN, CDR2 SVGIG (reference sequence). The CDR3 covers 11 residues.